This T cell receptor (beta chain) derives from a study of identical twins. Many counts were recorded for this clonotype. This CDR3 comprises 14 residues. The V end lost 4 bases, the J end lost 4 bases, and 11 bases lay between the germline ends. TCRdb reanalysed the 5' RACE reads using MiXCR and keeps one entry per CDR3 protein. The sample lists about 280,000 distinct CDR3 sequences, under 9.5% occurring once. These data were likewise used in another study, on yellow fever vaccine responses in identical twins.

The chain is built from TRBV12-3 or TRBV12-4 and TRBJ1-5, with a tentative D call TRBD1 (5 bases). The sequenced sample was memory (CD45RO+) T cells sorted from blood. This TCR was recovered from a young woman in good health. The CDR3 coding sequence is TGTGCCAGCAGTTCGGCAAACAGGAATCAGCCCCAGCATTTT. Its translation is CASSSANRNQPQHF.